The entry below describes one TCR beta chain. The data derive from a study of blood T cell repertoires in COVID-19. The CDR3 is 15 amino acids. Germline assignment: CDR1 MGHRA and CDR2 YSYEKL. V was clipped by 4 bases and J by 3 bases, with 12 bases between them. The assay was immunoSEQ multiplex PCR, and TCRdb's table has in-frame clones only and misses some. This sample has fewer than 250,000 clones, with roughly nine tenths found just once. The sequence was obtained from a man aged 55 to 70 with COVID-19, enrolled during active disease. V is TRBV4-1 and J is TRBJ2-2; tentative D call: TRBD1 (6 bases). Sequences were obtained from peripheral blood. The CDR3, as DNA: TGCGCCAGCAGCCCGGGGCAGGGGCACACCGGGGAGCTGTTTTTT. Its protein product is CASSPGQGHTGELFF.